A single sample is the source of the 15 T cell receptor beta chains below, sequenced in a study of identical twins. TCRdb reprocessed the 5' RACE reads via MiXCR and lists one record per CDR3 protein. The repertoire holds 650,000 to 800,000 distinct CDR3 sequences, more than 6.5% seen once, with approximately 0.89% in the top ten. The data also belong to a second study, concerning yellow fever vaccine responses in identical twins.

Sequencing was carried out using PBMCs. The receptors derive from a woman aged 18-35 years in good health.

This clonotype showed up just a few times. This CDR3 is CASSLERQNTEAFF. CDR3 nucleotides: TGTGCCAGCAGCTTAGAAAGACAGAACACTGAAGCTTTCTTT. This chain joins TRBV7-6 and TRBJ1-1; D is unclear. Germline loops: CDR1 SGHVS, CDR2 FNYEAQ. CDR3 size: 14 residues. V dropped 1 base and J dropped 1 base, with 7 bases sitting between them. The full variable domain, completed using reference TRBV7-6 and TRBJ1-1, is GAGVSQSPRYKVTKRGQDVALRCDPISGHVSLYWYRQALGQGPEFLTYFNYEAQQDKSGLPNDRFSAERPEGSISTLTIQRTEQRDSAMYRCASSLERQNTEAFFGQGTRLTVV.

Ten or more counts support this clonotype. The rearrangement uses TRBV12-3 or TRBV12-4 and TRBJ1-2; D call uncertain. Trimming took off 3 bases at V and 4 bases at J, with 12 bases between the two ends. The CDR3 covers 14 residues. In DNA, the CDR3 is TGTGCCAGCAGTTTTGGGCAGCCACTCTATGGCTACACCTTC. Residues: CASSFGQPLYGYTF.

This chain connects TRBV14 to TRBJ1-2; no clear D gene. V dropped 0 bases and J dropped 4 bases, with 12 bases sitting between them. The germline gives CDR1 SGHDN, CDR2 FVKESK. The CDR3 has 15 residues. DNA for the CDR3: TGTGCCAGCAGCCAAGATTCGGGCAGAACCTATGGCTACACCTTC. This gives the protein CASSQDSGRTYGYTF.

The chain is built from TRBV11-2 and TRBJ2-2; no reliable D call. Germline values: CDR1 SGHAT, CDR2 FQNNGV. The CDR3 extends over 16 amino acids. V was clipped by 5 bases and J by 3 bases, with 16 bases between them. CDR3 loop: CASSPWTRIDTGELFF. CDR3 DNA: TGTGCCAGCAGCCCGTGGACGAGAATAGACACCGGGGAGCTGTTTTTT.

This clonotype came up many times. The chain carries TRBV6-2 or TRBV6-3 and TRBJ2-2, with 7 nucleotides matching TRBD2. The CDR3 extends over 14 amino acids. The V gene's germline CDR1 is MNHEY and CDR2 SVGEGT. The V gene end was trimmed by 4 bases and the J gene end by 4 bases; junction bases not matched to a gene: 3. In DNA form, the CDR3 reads TGTGCCAGCAGTTGGACTAGAGTCACCGGGGAGCTGTTTTTT. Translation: CASSWTRVTGELFF.

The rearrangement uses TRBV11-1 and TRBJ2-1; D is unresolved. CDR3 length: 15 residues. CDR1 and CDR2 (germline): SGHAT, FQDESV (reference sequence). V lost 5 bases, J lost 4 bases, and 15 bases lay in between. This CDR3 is CASSGRTTTYNEQFF. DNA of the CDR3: TGTGCCAGCAGCGGACGAACTACGACTTACAATGAGCAGTTCTTC.

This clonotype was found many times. CDR3 coding DNA: TGTGCCAGCAGCCAAGCCCGGACCAGGGAAAGACGCGAGCAGTACTTC. Its protein product is CASSQARTRERREQYF. The V call is TRBV3-1, the J call TRBJ2-7, with D tentatively TRBD1 (5 bases). The CDR3 length is 16 residues. In germline, CDR1 is LGHDT, CDR2 YNNKEL (reference sequence). Trimming cost V 1 base and J 6 bases, with 19 bases left between them.

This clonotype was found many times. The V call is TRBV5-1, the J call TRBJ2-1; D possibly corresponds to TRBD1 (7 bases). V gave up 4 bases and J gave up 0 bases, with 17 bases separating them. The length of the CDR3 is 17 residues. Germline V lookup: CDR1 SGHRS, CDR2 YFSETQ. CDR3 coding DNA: TGCGCCAGCAGCCCCGGGACAGTGACTAGCTCCTACAATGAGCAGTTCTTC. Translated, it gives CASSPGTVTSSYNEQFF.

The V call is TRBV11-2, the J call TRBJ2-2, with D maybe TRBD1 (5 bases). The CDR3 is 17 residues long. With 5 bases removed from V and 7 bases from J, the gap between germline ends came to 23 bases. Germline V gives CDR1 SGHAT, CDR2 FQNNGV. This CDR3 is CASSRTPKWLGVGELFF. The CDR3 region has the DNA TGTGCCAGCAGCAGAACACCGAAATGGCTAGGGGTCGGGGAGCTGTTTTTT.

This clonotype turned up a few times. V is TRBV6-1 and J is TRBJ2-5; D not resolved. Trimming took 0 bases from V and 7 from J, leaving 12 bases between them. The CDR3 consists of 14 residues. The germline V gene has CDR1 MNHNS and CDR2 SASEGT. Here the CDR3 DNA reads TGTGCCAGCAGTGAAGCTTCAAGGTCGGGGACCCAGTACTTC. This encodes CASSEASRSGTQYF.

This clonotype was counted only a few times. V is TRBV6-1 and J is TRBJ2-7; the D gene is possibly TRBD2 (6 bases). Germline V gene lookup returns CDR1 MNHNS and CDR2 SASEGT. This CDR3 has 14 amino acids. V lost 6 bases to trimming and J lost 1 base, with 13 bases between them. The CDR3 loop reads CASSALAISYEQYF. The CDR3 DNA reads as TGTGCCAGCAGCGCCCTAGCGATTTCCTACGAGCAGTACTTC.

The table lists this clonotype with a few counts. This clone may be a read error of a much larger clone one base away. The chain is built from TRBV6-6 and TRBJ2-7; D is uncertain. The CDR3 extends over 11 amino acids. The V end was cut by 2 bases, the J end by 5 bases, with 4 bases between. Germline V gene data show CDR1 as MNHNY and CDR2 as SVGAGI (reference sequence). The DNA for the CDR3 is TGTGCCAGCAGTTACGGCCACGAGCAGTACTTC. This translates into CASSYGHEQYF.

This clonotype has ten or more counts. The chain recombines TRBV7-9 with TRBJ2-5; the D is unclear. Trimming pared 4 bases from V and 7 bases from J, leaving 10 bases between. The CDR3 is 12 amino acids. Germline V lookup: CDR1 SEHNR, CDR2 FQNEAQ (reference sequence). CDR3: CASSYPIGTQYF. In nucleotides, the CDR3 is TGTGCCAGCAGCTACCCGATTGGGACCCAGTACTTC.

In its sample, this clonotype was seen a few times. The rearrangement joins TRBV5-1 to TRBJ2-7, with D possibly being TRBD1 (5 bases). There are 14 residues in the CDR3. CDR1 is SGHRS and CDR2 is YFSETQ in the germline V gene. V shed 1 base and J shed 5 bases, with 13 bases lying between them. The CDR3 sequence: CASSLSQGFHEQYF. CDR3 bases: TGCGCCAGCAGCTTGAGTCAGGGATTTCACGAGCAGTACTTC.

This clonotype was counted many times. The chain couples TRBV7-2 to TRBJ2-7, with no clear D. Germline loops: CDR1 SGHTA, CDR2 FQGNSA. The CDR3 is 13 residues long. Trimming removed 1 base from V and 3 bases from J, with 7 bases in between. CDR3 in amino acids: CASSLGTYYEQYF. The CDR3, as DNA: TGTGCCAGCAGCTTAGGTACCTACTACGAGCAGTACTTC.